This TCR beta chain was sequenced for a study of cytomegalovirus exposure and HLA in healthy donors. Whole-study context: Of all 400 or so donors who were genotyped, roughly 83% belonged to the Caucasian-associated ancestry cluster.

Concerning this clone itself: As yet, its antigen is unknown.

The CDR3 spans 15 residues. CDR1 and CDR2 from the germline V gene are MRHNA and SNTAGT. The V and J ends lost 1 base and 5 bases respectively, with 11 bases between them. Both 60 Vbeta primers and 13 Jbeta primers went into the PCR. The method was immunoSEQ multiplex PCR; TCRdb's version includes in-frame clones alone and lacks a portion of them. The table has about 130,000 clones, about 80% seen once; the top ten hold about 5.3%. The study's findings and limits: An assumption of roughly uniform sequencing depth across donors underlay the presence/absence analyses. In an earlier analysis, most TCR beta V segments were productive about 87% or about 30% of the time. According to reports, the classifier identified cytomegalovirus status with high specificity and sensitivity.

Sequencing used PBMCs. The sequence was obtained from a young man in good health and CMV-seronegative. This sequence joins TRBV6-4 and TRBJ1-4; no reliable D call. CDR3 region: CASSDFGEENEKLFF. The DNA for the CDR3 is TGTGCCAGCAGTGACTTTGGGGAGGAGAATGAAAAACTGTTTTTT.